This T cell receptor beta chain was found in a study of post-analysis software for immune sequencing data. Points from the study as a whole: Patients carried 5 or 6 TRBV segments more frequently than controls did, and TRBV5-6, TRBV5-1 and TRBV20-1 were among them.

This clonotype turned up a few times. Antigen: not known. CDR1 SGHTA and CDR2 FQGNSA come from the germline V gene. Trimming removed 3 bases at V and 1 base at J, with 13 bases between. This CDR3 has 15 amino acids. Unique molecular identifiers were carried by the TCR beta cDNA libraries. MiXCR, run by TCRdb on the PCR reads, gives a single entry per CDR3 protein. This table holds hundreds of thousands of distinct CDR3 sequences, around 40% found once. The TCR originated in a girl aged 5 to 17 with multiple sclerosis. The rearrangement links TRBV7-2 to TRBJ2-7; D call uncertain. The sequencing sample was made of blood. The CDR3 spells CASSLFGVVSYEQYF. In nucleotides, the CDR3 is TGTGCCAGCAGCTTGTTTGGGGTAGTATCCTACGAGCAGTACTTC.